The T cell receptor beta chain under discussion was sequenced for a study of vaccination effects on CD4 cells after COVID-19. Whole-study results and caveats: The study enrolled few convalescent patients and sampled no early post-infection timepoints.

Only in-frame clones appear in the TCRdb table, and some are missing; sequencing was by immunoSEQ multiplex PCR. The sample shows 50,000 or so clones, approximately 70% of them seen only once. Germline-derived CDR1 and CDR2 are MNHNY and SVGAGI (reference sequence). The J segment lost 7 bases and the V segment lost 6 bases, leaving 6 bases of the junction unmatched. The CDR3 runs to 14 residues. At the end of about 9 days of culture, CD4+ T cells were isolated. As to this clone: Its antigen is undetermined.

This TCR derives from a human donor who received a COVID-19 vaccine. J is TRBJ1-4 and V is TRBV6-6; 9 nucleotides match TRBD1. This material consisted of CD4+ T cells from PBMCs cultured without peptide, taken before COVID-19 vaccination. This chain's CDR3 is CASSHTGGVEKLFF. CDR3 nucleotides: TGTGCCAGCAGCCATACAGGGGGCGTTGAAAAACTGTTTTTT.